This TCR beta chain was captured in a study of T cells in Graves' hyperthyroidism and ophthalmopathy. Study-level findings and limits: Clonotypes that were expanded in thyroid above 0.001 mostly appeared in blood too.

RNA transcripts were the template for amplifying TCR beta CDR3 regions. First-round RT-PCR targeting the TCR CDR3 was performed with the HTBI primer set. TCRdb used MiXCR to reprocess the multiplex PCR reads, holding one entry per CDR3 protein. In the table there are about 300,000 distinct CDR3 sequences, less than 20% of which are singletons. Germline loops: CDR1 MNHNS, CDR2 SASEGT. V lost 6 bases and J 4 bases, leaving 12 bases between the germline ends. The CDR3 is 14 amino acids. Those patients with uncontrolled infection, other autoimmune disease, pregnancy or lactation were excluded. PBMCs were obtained from roughly 10 ml fresh peripheral blood. Worth noting for this clonotype: The antigen remains undetermined.

The TCR comes from a man between 45 and 60 years old with Graves' ophthalmopathy. The chain recombines TRBV6-1 with TRBJ2-2; a possible D gene is TRBD1 (6 bases). Sequences were obtained from blood. DNA for the CDR3: TGTGCCAGCAGGAAACAGGGATCCACCGGGGAGCTGTTTTTT. As protein: CASRKQGSTGELFF.